These 20 T cell receptor beta chains share one sample of origin, sequenced in a study of cytomegalovirus exposure and HLA in healthy donors. The PCR made use of 60 Vbeta and 13 Jbeta primers. TCRdb keeps only in-frame clones here, not all; method: immunoSEQ multiplex PCR. Among roughly 160,000 clones listed, 70% to 80% were seen once. The sequenced sample consisted of PBMCs. The source is a middle-aged man in good health and CMV-seropositive.

This clone came up once. V gene TRBV5-6 combines with J gene TRBJ2-1; TRBD2 might be the D (5 bases). Trimming took 3 bases from V and 4 from J, leaving 14 bases between them. CDR3 length: 15 amino acids. The germline gives CDR1 SGHDT, CDR2 YYEEEE. CDR3 in amino acids: CASSYAGGIYNEQFF. The CDR3 DNA follows: TGTGCCAGCAGCTACGCGGGTGGCATATACAATGAGCAGTTCTTC.

The chain has TRBV29-1 and TRBJ2-1; maybe TRBD1 (6 bases). V lost 0 bases to trimming and J lost 5 bases, with 17 bases between them. This CDR3 spans 16 amino acids. Germline V gives CDR1 SQVTM, CDR2 ANQGSEA. CDR3 region: CSVEDTRHRVDNEQFF. CDR3 coding DNA: TGCAGCGTTGAAGATACCCGACACAGGGTCGACAATGAGCAGTTCTTC.

The rearrangement joins TRBV27 to TRBJ1-5; a weak D match, TRBD1 (5 bases). The CDR3 is 14 residues long. The V and J ends lost 8 bases and 4 bases respectively, with 15 bases between them. CDR1 is MNHEY, CDR2 SMNVEV, per germline (reference sequence). The chain's CDR3 is CASGLDRPNQPQHF. The CDR3 DNA follows: TGTGCCAGCGGTCTCGACAGACCTAATCAGCCCCAGCATTTT.

The CDR3 nucleotides are TGTGCCAGCAGTTCCGGGGGGCTTCGAGAGCAGTACTTC. This encodes CASSSGGLREQYF. This chain uses TRBV27 with TRBJ2-7; a possible D gene is TRBD2 (7 bases). Per germline, CDR1 MNHEY and CDR2 SMNVEV (reference sequence). CDR3 length: 13 residues. Deletions cut 4 bases from V and 7 bases from J, with 14 bases between.

The rearrangement links TRBV5-1 to TRBJ2-1, with TRBD1 matching 10 bases. Germline CDR1 SGHRS, CDR2 YFSETQ. This CDR3 has 16 amino acids. The V segment lost 0 bases and the J segment 5 bases; nucleotides outside the gene matches: 5. The CDR3 nucleotides are TGCGCCAGCAGCTTGGAAGGACAGGGGGGTCACAATGAGCAGTTCTTC. Translating it yields CASSLEGQGGHNEQFF.

This clone was detected a few times. J is TRBJ1-1 and V is TRBV19; D possibly corresponds to TRBD1 (5 bases). This CDR3 has 14 residues. Per germline, CDR1 LNHDA and CDR2 SQIVND (reference sequence). Trimming left V 6 bases short and J 1 base short, with 12 bases between. CDR3 DNA: TGTGCCAGTAGGCCAGACAGATGGAACACTGAAGCTTTCTTT. Translating gives CASRPDRWNTEAFF.

V and J are TRBV19 and TRBJ1-1; no reliable D call. The ends were cut back, 3 bases at V and 1 base at J, with 6 bases in the middle. Germline V CDR1 and CDR2: LNHDA, SQIVND (reference sequence). The CDR3 totals 13 residues. CDR3 loop: CASSIKRNTEAFF. The CDR3 DNA reads TGTGCCAGTAGTATTAAGAGGAACACTGAAGCTTTCTTT.

This chain joins TRBV5-4 and TRBJ2-5; TRBD2 is a possible D gene (7 bases). Between the trimmed V and J ends, which lost 5 bases and 3 bases, there was a span of 11 bases. In germline, CDR1 is SGHNT, CDR2 YYREEE (reference sequence). This CDR3 is built from 13 residues. As DNA, the CDR3 is TGTGCCAGCAGTGGGGGGGCAGAAGAGACCCAGTACTTC. Translating gives CASSGGAEETQYF.

This rearrangement joins TRBV19 to TRBJ1-1; TRBD1 is a possible D gene (5 bases). The CDR3 runs to 14 residues. Trimming removed 6 bases from V and 1 base from J, with 12 bases in between. Germline V gives CDR1 LNHDA, CDR2 SQIVND (reference sequence). The chain's CDR3 is CASRLRTGNTEAFF. CDR3 in DNA: TGTGCCAGTAGACTCCGTACAGGGAACACTGAAGCTTTCTTT. Using reference TRBV19 and TRBJ1-1 for the parts outside the CDR3, the full variable domain is DGGITQSPKYLFRKEGQNVTLSCEQNLNHDAMYWYRQDPGQGLRLIYYSQIVNDFQKGDIAEGYSVSREKKESFPLTVTSAQKNPTAFYLCASRLRTGNTEAFFGQGTRLTVV.

The rearrangement links TRBV29-1 to TRBJ2-7, with D perhaps TRBD1 (6 bases). This CDR3 contains 12 residues. Germline V gene sequence: CDR1 SQVTM, CDR2 ANQGSEA. The ends were cut back, 3 bases at V and 4 bases at J, with 10 bases in the middle. Here the CDR3 reads CSVEGQDYEQYF. Written as DNA, the CDR3 is TGCAGCGTTGAGGGACAAGATTACGAGCAGTACTTC.

V usage is TRBV27 and J usage is TRBJ1-2; possible D gene TRBD1, 5 bases. This CDR3 comprises 15 residues. V was cut by 1 base and J by 3 bases, with 12 bases left in between. The V gene's germline CDR1 is MNHEY and CDR2 SMNVEV (reference sequence). The DNA of the CDR3 is TGTGCCAGCAGTTTATTGGCCCAGGGATACTATGGCTACACCTTC. Encoded protein: CASSLLAQGYYGYTF.

Turning to this clone: This same CDR3 is encoded by further DNA sequences in the sample. The gene calls are TRBV27 and TRBJ1-6; the D gene is possibly TRBD1 (5 bases). Germline V CDR1 and CDR2: MNHEY, SMNVEV (reference sequence). The germline V and J ends were trimmed by 2 bases and 9 bases, with 11 bases remaining between them. This CDR3 comprises 14 residues. CDR3 sequence reads: CASSLRQRGSPLHF. In DNA, the CDR3 is TGTGCCAGCAGTTTAAGACAGCGAGGTTCACCCCTCCACTTT.

This chain uses TRBV4-3 with TRBJ2-5, with 14 nucleotides matching TRBD2. The V gene's germline CDR1 is LGHNA and CDR2 YSLEER. V shed 1 base, J shed 2 bases, and the junction held 6 bases outside the gene matches. The CDR3 contains 18 residues. CDR3 in amino acids: CASSQVLGTSGGQETQYF. The CDR3 nucleotides are TGCGCCAGCAGCCAAGTCCTAGGGACTAGCGGGGGACAAGAGACCCAGTACTTC.

The sample holds one count of this clone. The rearrangement joins TRBV9 to TRBJ1-3; 9 bases agree with TRBD1. V shed 2 bases, J shed 4 bases, and the junction held 10 bases outside the gene matches. The CDR3 contains 17 residues. Germline loops: CDR1 SGDLS, CDR2 YYNGEE. The CDR3 loop reads CASSVGTGLSGGNTIYF. The CDR3 bases are TGTGCCAGCAGCGTTGGGACAGGGCTCTCAGGCGGAAACACCATATATTTT.

This chain connects TRBV5-1 to TRBJ2-5, with a possible D match to TRBD1 (5 bases). Germline V gene sequence: CDR1 SGHRS, CDR2 YFSETQ. This CDR3 is 14 amino acids long. V shed 0 bases and J shed 2 bases, with 8 bases lying between them. This chain's CDR3 is CASSLESGQETQYF. DNA of the CDR3: TGCGCCAGCAGCTTGGAGTCAGGGCAAGAGACCCAGTACTTC.

The chain links TRBV9 to TRBJ2-5; the D gene is possibly TRBD1 (6 bases). Germline V gene data show CDR1 as SGDLS and CDR2 as YYNGEE. The CDR3 spans 13 residues. V lost 6 bases to trimming and J lost 0 bases, with 9 bases between them. The CDR3 nucleotides read TGTGCCAGCACGAGGGACAACCAAGAGACCCAGTACTTC. Its translation: CASTRDNQETQYF.

This clone appeared many times. The chain is built from TRBV6-5 and TRBJ2-3, with D possibly matching TRBD2 (5 bases). V gave up 2 bases and J gave up 0 bases, with 6 bases separating them. Germline V lookup: CDR1 MNHEY, CDR2 SVGAGI. The CDR3 contains 14 residues. The CDR3 coding sequence is TGTGCCAGCAGTTACGGGGAGAGCACAGATACGCAGTATTTT. Encoded protein: CASSYGESTDTQYF.

V gene TRBV7-6 combines with J gene TRBJ1-5; a possible D gene is TRBD1 (6 bases). The CDR3 covers 15 residues. The V end was cut by 1 base, the J end by 6 bases, with 13 bases between. Looked up from germline, CDR1 is SGHVS and CDR2 is FNYEAQ. This CDR3 reads CASSLVAGAGQPQHF. CDR3 DNA: TGTGCCAGCAGCTTAGTTGCAGGGGCGGGTCAGCCCCAGCATTTT.

This clone was counted a few times. The chain carries TRBV7-9 and TRBJ1-1, with D unclear. Germline V gene data show CDR1 as SEHNR and CDR2 as FQNEAQ (reference sequence). The CDR3 runs 13 residues. Trimming shortened V by 7 bases and J by 4 bases, and 13 bases separated the two germline ends. Here the CDR3 reads CASIMDAGTEAFF. The CDR3 region has the DNA TGTGCCAGCATCATGGACGCGGGCACTGAAGCTTTCTTT. Together with reference TRBV7-9 and TRBJ1-1, the CDR3 gives the full variable domain: DTGVSQNPRHKITKRGQNVTFRCDPISEHNRLYWYRQTLGQGPEFLTYFQNEAQLEKSRLLSDRFSAERPKGSFSTLEIQRTEQGDSAMYLCASIMDAGTEAFFGQGTRLTVV.

This clone was counted a few times. CDR3: CASSLYGVAGEQYF. CDR3 DNA: TGCGCCAGCAGCTTGTACGGGGTAGCGGGGGAGCAGTACTTC. The chain carries TRBV5-1 and TRBJ2-7, with 8 bases lining up with TRBD2. The length of the CDR3 is 14 residues. J gave up 7 bases and V 1 base, and 7 bases lay outside the gene matches. Germline V CDR1 and CDR2: SGHRS, YFSETQ.